This T cell receptor (beta chain) was sequenced during a study of Graves' ophthalmopathy and Graves' hyperthyroidism. Across the study: The study drew peripheral blood at initial diagnosis, before any treatment.

Amplification of TCR beta CDR3 regions used RNA transcripts. First-round RT-PCR with HTBI primers preceded a second-round multiplex PCR. Each CDR3 protein is one row after TCRdb ran MiXCR on the multiplex PCR reads. The sample includes hundreds of thousands of distinct CDR3 sequences, over 20% of them seen just once. This clonotype was detected many times. The receptor comes from a woman aged 18-35 years with stable Graves' hyperthyroidism. Sequenced input: peripheral blood.

CDR3 DNA sequence: TGTGCCAGCAGGAGGCGACTAGCGGAAGAGACCCAGTACTTC. This sequence encodes CASRRRLAEETQYF. V and J are TRBV2 and TRBJ2-5, with 9 bases identical to TRBD2. V was pared by 6 bases and J by 3 bases, with 5 bases of the junction left unmatched. The CDR3 spans 14 residues. The germline V gene has CDR1 SNHLY and CDR2 FYNNEI.